The clone carrying this TCR beta chain was seen many times. TCRdb re-derived calls from the 5' RACE reads in MiXCR, one entry per CDR3 protein. Of tens of thousands of distinct CDR3 sequences in the sample, 6.2% are singletons; the top ten hold 3.9%. This specimen comes from a study of early T cells in non-severe SARS-CoV-2 infection. Per germline, CDR1 SGHNT and CDR2 YYREEE (reference sequence). This CDR3 comprises 14 residues. Trimming removed 2 bases at V and 4 bases at J, with 13 bases between. The TCR originated in an adult who was a healthcare worker with PCR-confirmed SARS-CoV-2 infection or an uninfected control (not recorded which). The V gene is TRBV5-4, the J gene TRBJ2-7; the D is unclear. What was sequenced was whole blood. CDR3 nucleotides: TGTGCCAGCAGCTTTTTCGGGTCGGTGTACGAGCAGTACTTC. It encodes CASSFFGSVYEQYF.